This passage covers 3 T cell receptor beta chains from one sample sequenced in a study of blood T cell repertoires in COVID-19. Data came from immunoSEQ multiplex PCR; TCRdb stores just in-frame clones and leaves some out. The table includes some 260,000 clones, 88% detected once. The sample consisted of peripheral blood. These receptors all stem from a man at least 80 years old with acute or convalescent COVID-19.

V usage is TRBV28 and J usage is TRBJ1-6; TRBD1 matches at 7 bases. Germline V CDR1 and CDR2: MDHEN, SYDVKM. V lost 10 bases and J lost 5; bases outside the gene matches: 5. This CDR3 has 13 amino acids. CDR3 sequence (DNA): TGTGCCACCGACAGGGCGAATAATTCACCCCTCCACTTT. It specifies CATDRANNSPLHF.

The CDR3 DNA sequence: TGTGCCAGCAGCCGATTGACAGGTATCCTTACGGAGCAGTACTTC. Protein: CASSRLTGILTEQYF. The genes are TRBV7-6 and TRBJ2-7, with TRBD1 as a possible D gene (6 bases). This CDR3 region has 15 residues. Germline V gives CDR1 SGHVS, CDR2 FNYEAQ. V was shortened by 5 bases and J by 7 bases, with 21 bases between the two germline ends.

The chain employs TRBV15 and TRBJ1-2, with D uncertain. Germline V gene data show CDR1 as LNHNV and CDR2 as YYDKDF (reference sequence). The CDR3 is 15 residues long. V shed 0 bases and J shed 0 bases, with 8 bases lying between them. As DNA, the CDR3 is TGTGCCACCAGCAGAGATGCGACAACTAACTATGGCTACACCTTC. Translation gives CATSRDATTNYGYTF.